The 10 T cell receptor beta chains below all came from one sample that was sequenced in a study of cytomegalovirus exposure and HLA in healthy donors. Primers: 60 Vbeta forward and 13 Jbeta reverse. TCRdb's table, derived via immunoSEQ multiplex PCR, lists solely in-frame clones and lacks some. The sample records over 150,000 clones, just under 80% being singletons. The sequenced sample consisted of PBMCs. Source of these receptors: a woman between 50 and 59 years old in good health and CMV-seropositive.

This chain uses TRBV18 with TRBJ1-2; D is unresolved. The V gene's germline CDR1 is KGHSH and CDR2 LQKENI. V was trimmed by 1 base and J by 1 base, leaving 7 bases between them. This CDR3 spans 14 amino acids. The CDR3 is CASSPLDINYGYTF. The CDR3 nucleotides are TGTGCCAGCTCACCACTCGACATTAACTATGGCTACACCTTC.

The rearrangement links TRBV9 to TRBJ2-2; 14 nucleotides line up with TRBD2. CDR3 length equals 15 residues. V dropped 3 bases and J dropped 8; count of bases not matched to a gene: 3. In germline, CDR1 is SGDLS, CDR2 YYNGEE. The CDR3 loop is CASSEGLAGAGELFF. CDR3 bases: TGTGCCAGCAGCGAGGGACTAGCGGGGGCGGGGGAGCTGTTTTTT.

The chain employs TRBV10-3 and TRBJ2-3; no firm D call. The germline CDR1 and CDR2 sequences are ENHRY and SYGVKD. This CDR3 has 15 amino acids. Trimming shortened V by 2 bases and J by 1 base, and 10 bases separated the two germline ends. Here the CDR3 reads CAISEMSGGTDTQYF. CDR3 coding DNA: TGTGCCATCAGTGAGATGTCAGGCGGCACAGATACGCAGTATTTT.

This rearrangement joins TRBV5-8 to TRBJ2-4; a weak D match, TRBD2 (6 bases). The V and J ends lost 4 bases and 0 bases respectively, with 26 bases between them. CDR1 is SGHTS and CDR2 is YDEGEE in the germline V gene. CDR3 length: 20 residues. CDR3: CASSLEPKISSDIAKNIQYF. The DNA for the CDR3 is TGTGCCAGCAGCCTGGAGCCGAAGATTTCTAGCGACATAGCCAAAAACATTCAGTACTTC.

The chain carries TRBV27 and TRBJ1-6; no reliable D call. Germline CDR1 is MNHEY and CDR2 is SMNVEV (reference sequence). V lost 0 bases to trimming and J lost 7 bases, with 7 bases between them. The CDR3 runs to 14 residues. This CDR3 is CASSLSRSNSPLHF. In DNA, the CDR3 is TGTGCCAGCAGTTTATCGAGGTCAAATTCACCCCTCCACTTT.

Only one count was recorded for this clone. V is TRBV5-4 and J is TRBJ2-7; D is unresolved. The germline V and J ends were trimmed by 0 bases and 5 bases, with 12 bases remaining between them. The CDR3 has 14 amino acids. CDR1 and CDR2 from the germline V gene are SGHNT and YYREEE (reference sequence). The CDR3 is CASSLDTLRDEQYF. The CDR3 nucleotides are TGTGCCAGCAGCTTGGACACTCTTCGGGACGAGCAGTACTTC. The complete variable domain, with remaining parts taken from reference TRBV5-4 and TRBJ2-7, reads ETGVTQSPTHLIKTRGQQVTLRCSSQSGHNTVSWYQQALGQGPQFIFQYYREEENGRGNFPPRFSGLQFPNYSSELNVNALELDDSALYLCASSLDTLRDEQYFGPGTRLTVT.

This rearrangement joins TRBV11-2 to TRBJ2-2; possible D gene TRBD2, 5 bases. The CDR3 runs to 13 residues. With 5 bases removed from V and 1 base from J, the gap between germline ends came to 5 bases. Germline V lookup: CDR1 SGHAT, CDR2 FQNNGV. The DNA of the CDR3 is TGTGCCAGCAGCGCGGGGAACACCGGGGAGCTGTTTTTT. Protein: CASSAGNTGELFF.

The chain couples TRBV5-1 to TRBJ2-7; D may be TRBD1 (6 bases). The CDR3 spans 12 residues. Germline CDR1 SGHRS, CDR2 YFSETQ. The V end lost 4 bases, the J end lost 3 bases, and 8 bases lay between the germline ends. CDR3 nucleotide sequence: TGCGCCAGCAGCCCGGACAGCTACGAGCAGTACTTC. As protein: CASSPDSYEQYF.

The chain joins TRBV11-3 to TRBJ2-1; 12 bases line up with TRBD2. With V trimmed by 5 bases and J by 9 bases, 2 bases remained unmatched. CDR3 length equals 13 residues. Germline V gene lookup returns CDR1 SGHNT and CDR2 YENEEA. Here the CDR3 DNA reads TGTGCCAGCAGCCTGGGACTAGCGGGTGAGCAGTTCTTC. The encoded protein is CASSLGLAGEQFF. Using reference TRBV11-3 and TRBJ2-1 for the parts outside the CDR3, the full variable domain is EAGVVQSPRYKIIEKKQPVAFWCNPISGHNTLYWYLQNLGQGPELLIRYENEEAVDDSQLPKDRFSAERLKGVDSTLKIQPAELGDSAVYLCASSLGLAGEQFFGPGTRLTVL.

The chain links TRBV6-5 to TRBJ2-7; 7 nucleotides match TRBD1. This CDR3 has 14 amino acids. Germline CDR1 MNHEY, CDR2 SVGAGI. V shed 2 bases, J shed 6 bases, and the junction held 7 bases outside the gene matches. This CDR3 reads CASSYLRDSFEQYF. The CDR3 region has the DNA TGTGCCAGCAGTTACCTGAGGGACAGCTTCGAGCAGTACTTC.